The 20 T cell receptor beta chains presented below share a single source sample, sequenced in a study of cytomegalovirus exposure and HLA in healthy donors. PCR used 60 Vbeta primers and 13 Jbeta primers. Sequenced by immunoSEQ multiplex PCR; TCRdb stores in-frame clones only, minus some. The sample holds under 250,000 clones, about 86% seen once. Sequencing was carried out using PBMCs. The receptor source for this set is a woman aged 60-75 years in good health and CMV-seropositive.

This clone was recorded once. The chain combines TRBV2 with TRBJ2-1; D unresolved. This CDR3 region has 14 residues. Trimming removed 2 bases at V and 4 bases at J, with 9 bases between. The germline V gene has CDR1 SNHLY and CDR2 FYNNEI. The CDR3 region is CASSENSRYNEQFF. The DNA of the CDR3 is TGTGCCAGCAGTGAAAACAGTAGATACAATGAGCAGTTCTTC.

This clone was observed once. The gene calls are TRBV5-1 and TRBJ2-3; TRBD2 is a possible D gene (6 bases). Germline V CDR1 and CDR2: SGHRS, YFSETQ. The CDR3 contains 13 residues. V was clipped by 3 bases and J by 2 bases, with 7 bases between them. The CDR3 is CASSSLATDTQYF. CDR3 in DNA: TGCGCCAGCAGCTCACTAGCCACAGATACGCAGTATTTT.

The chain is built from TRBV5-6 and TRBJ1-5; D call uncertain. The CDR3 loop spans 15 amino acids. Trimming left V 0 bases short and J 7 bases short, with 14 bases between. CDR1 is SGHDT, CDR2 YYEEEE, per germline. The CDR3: CASSLAGMVGQPQHF. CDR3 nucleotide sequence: TGTGCCAGCAGCTTGGCCGGGATGGTCGGACAGCCCCAGCATTTT. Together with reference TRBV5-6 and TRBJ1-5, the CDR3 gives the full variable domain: DAGVTQSPTHLIKTRGQQVTLRCSPKSGHDTVSWYQQALGQGPQFIFQYYEEEERQRGNFPDRFSGHQFPNYSSELNVNALLLGDSALYLCASSLAGMVGQPQHFGDGTRLSIL.

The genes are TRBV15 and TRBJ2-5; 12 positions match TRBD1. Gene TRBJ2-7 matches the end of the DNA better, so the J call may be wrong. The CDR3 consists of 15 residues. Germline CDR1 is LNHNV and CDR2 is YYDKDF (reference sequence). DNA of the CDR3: TGTGCCACCAGCAAAGGGACAGGGGGCATATACGAGCAGTACTTC. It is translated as CATSKGTGGIYEQYF.

The CDR3 spells CASSRGDEQFF. CDR3 coding DNA: TGTGCCAGCAGCCGGGGGGACGAGCAGTTCTTC. The chain combines TRBV14 with TRBJ2-1; weak D call: TRBD2 (6 bases). Per germline, CDR1 SGHDN and CDR2 FVKESK. Trimming took 4 bases from V and 10 from J, leaving 8 bases between them. The CDR3 is 11 amino acids.

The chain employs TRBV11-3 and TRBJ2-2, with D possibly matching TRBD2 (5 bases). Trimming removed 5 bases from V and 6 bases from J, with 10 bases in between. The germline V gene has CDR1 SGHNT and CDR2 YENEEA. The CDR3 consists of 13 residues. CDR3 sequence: CASSQTRAGELFF. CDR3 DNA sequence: TGTGCCAGCAGCCAAACTAGGGCCGGGGAGCTGTTTTTT.

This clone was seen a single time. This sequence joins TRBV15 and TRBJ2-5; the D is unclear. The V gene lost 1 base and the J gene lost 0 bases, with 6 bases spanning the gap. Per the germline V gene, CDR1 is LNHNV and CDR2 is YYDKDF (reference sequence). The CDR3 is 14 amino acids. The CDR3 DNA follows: TGTGCCACCAGCAGAGTCGGGTACCAAGAGACCCAGTACTTC. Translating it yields CATSRVGYQETQYF.

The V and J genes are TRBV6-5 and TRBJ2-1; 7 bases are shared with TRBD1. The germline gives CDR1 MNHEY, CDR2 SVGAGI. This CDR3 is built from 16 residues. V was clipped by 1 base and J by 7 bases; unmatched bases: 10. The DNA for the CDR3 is TGTGCCAGCAGTTACTTTCGGACAGGTGTCGGAAATGAGCAGTTCTTC. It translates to CASSYFRTGVGNEQFF.

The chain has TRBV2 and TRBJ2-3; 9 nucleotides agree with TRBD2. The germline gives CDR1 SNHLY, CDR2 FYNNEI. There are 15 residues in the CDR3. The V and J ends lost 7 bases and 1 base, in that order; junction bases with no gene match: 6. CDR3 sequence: CASTPEREGTDTQYF. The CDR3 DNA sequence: TGTGCCAGCACTCCCGAGCGGGAGGGCACAGATACGCAGTATTTT.

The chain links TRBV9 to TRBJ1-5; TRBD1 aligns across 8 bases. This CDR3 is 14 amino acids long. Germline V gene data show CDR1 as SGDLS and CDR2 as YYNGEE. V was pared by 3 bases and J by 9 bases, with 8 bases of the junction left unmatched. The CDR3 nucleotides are TGTGCCAGCAGCGAAGGACAGGGAAGGACGCCCCAGCATTTT. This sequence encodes CASSEGQGRTPQHF.

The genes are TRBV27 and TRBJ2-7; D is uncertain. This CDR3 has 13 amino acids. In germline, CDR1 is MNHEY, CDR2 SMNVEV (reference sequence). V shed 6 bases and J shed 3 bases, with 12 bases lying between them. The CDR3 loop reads CASSTSSGYEQYF. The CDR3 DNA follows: TGTGCCAGCAGCACCTCCTCGGGCTACGAGCAGTACTTC.

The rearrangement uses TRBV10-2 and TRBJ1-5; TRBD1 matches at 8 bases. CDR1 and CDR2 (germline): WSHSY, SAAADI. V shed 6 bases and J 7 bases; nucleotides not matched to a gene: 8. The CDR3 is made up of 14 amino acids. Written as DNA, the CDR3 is TGCGCCAGCAGACCCGCAGGGGGCGAGCAGCCCCAGCATTTT. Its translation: CASRPAGGEQPQHF.

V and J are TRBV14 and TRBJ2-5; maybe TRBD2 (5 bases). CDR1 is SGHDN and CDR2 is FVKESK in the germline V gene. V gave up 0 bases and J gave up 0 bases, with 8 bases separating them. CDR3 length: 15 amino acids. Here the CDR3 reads CASSQDPADQETQYF. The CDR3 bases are TGTGCCAGCAGCCAAGATCCAGCGGACCAAGAGACCCAGTACTTC.

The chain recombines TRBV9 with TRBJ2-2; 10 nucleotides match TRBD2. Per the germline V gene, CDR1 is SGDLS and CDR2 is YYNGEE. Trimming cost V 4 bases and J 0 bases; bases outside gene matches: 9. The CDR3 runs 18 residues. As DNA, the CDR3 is TGTGCCAGCAGCACCCCCCTAGCGGGAGCCCCGAACACCGGGGAGCTGTTTTTT. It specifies CASSTPLAGAPNTGELFF.

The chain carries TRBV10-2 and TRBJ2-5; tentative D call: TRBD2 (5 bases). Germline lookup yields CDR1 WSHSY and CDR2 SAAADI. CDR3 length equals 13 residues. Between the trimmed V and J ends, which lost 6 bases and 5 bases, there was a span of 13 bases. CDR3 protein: CASRREYWETQYF. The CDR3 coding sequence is TGCGCCAGCAGGAGGGAGTATTGGGAGACCCAGTACTTC.

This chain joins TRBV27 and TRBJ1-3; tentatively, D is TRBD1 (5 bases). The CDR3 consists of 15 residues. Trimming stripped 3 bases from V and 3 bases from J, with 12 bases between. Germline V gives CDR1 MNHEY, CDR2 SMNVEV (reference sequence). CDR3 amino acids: CASSFPVQVGNTIYF. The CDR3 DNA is TGTGCCAGCAGTTTCCCCGTACAGGTTGGAAACACCATATATTTT.

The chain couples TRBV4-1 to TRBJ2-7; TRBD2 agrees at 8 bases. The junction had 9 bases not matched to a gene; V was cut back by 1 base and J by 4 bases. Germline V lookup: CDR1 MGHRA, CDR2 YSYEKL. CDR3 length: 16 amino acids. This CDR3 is CASSQGAASGRYEQYF. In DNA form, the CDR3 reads TGCGCCAGCAGCCAAGGTGCGGCTAGCGGGCGGTACGAGCAGTACTTC.

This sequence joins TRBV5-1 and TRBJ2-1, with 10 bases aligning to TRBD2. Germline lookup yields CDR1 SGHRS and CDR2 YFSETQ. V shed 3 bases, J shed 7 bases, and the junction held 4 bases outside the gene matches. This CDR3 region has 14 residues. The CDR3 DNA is TGCGCCAGCAGCTCGCTAGCGGGAGAAAATGAGCAGTTCTTC. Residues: CASSSLAGENEQFF.

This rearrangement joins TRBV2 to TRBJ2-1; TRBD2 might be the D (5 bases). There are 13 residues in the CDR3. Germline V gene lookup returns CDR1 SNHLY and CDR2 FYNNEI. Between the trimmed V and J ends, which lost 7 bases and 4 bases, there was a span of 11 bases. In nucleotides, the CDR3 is TGTGCCAGCACCGTCGGGGAATACAATGAGCAGTTCTTC. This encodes CASTVGEYNEQFF.

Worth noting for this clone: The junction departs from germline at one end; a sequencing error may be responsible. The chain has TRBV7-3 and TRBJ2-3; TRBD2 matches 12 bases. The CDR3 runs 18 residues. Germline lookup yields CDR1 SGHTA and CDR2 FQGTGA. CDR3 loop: CASSLTPSLAGGGDTQYF. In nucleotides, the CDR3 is TGTGCCAGCAGTTTAACCCCTTCACTAGCGGGAGGAGGAGATACGCAGTATTTT.